This TCR beta chain emerged from a study of T cell repertoires in cytomegalovirus infection. This CDR3 region has 15 residues. CDR1 is LNHDA, CDR2 SQIVND, per germline (reference sequence). Losses at the gene ends were 6 bases for V and 6 bases for J; bases not matched to a gene: 7. From the reads, TCRdb called clonotypes with MiXCR, one entry per CDR3 protein. The repertoire holds 250,000 or so distinct CDR3 sequences, with about 17% as singletons. This clonotype was recorded a few times. J is TRBJ2-1 and V is TRBV19; TRBD1 matches at 11 bases. The sequenced sample consisted of CD8+ T cells from PBMCs. The sequence was obtained from a human donor in good health (CMV status not recorded). Some clones in this sample may be carry-over from other donors' samples. The CDR3, as DNA: TGTGCCAGTAGCCTGGACAGGGGGCTGGCCAATGAGCAGTTCTTC. Protein sequence: CASSLDRGLANEQFF.